One and the same sample provided the 3 T cell receptor beta chains below, sequenced in a study of T cell repertoires in cytomegalovirus infection. TCRdb redid the calling of the reads with MiXCR, one entry per CDR3 protein. The sample includes nearly 700,000 distinct CDR3 sequences, approximately 33% of them seen just once. The antigens of these receptors remain unknown. The material sequenced was cultured PBMCs, taken from culture after CMV antigen stimulation. The receptors shown here come from a human donor in good health (CMV status not recorded). Some clones in this sample may be carry-over from other donors' samples.

This clonotype was seen more than once but under ten times. The gene calls are TRBV20-1 and TRBJ2-5, with D possibly matching TRBD1 (6 bases). Deletions cut 5 bases from V and 5 bases from J, with 21 bases between. This CDR3 spans 15 amino acids. Per the germline V gene, CDR1 is DFQATT and CDR2 is SNEGSKA (reference sequence). In DNA, the CDR3 is TGCAGTGCTTTTAGGGGGAGCGGCCAGGAGGAGACCCAGTACTTC. This sequence encodes CSAFRGSGQEETQYF.

This clonotype showed up just a few times. This chain connects TRBV19 to TRBJ1-1; D unclear. The germline CDR1 and CDR2 sequences are LNHDA and SQIVND (reference sequence). The CDR3 consists of 17 residues. Between the trimmed V and J ends, which lost 2 bases and 1 base, there was a span of 17 bases. Written as DNA, the CDR3 is TGTGCCAGTAGTATACGGCCCATCGCAGTATCGAACACTGAAGCTTTCTTT. This translates into CASSIRPIAVSNTEAFF.

This clonotype was detected a few times. The rearrangement uses TRBV7-4 and TRBJ1-4; D is undetermined. Germline V gene sequence: CDR1 SGHVT, CDR2 SQSDAQ. V lost 10 bases and J 0 bases, leaving 9 bases between the germline ends. CDR3 size: 13 residues. CDR3 sequence reads: CANLGATNEKLFF. The CDR3 DNA reads TGTGCCAACCTTGGGGCAACTAATGAAAAACTGTTTTTT.